Included here is one TCR beta chain sequence, with context. The source of the sample is a study of blood T cell repertoires in COVID-19. The CDR3 totals 15 residues. V lost 6 bases to trimming and J lost 9 bases, with 18 bases between them. Germline CDR1 and CDR2: MNHEY and SVGAGI. Method: immunoSEQ multiplex PCR; TCRdb's copy keeps in-frame clones and lacks some. Of 250,000 to 300,000 clones in the sample, approximately 88% are singletons; the top ten hold around 1.7%. Clinical histories supplied by participants themselves formed the basis of cohort assignment. This clonotype originated in a woman aged 40 to 50 who had recovered from COVID-19. The gene calls are TRBV6-5 and TRBJ1-6; D possibly corresponds to TRBD1 (6 bases). The sequencing input was PBMCs or T cells enriched from blood (not recorded which). The DNA for the CDR3 is TGTGCCAGCAGGGGGGCACAGGGCAGTAGTTCACCCCTCCACTTT. It specifies CASRGAQGSSSPLHF.